These T cell receptor beta chains were read from a single sample in a study of blood T cell repertoires in COVID-19. The assay was immunoSEQ multiplex PCR, and TCRdb's table has in-frame clones only and misses some. The repertoire has about 66,000 clones, about 90% of them found once; the top ten carry 6% to 9.5%. The specimen sequenced was peripheral blood. These TCRs come from a human donor in a cohort sampled during active COVID-19. CDR3s include the opening cysteine and the closing phenylalanine or tryptophan. A D gene is named only where the DNA matches it firmly. Not all rows give a size; the values are once, few, many and, for expanded clones, a class.

D gene	V gene	J gene	clone size	CDR3 length	CDR3 DNA	CDR3 protein
TRBD2	TRBV4-1	TRBJ2-1	-	17	TGCGCCAGCAGCCAAGGGGAGGGCGCCAGCTCCTACAATGAGCAGTTCTTC	CASSQGEGASSYNEQFF
TRBD1	TRBV6-2/TRBV6-3	TRBJ2-5	-	14	TGTGCCAGCAGTACGGACAGGGGCCAAGAGACCCAGTACTTC	CASSTDRGQETQYF
-	TRBV6-2/TRBV6-3	TRBJ2-7	-	15	TGTGCCAGCAGTTCGGTCAGCGAGCCCTCCTACGAGCAGTACTTC	CASSSVSEPSYEQYF
-	TRBV29-1	TRBJ1-1	-	13	TGCAGCGTTGAGGCTCTTATGAACACTGAAGCTTTCTTT	CSVEALMNTEAFF
TRBD1	TRBV5-1	TRBJ2-7	-	15	TGCGCCAGCAGCCCTTCCCTGGGGACAGGGGACGAGCAGTACTTC	CASSPSLGTGDEQYF
-	TRBV5-6	TRBJ2-7	-	14	TGTGCCAGCAGCTTGGGGGCTCTTTCCTACGAGCAGTACTTC	CASSLGALSYEQYF
-	TRBV7-2	TRBJ2-7	-	15	TGTGCCAGCAGCTTGGAGATTAGGAGCTCCTACGAGCAGTACTTC	CASSLEIRSSYEQYF
TRBD2	TRBV5-1	TRBJ2-2	-	17	TGCGCCAGCAGCAGAGGACTAGCGGGGGGATACACCGGGGAGCTGTTTTTT	CASSRGLAGGYTGELFF
TRBD2	TRBV5-1	TRBJ2-1	-	15	TGCGCCAGCAGCTGGGGAGCGGGAGCTCGCAATGAGCAGTTCTTC	CASSWGAGARNEQFF
TRBD2	TRBV7-8	TRBJ2-5	-	16	TGTGCCAGCAGCTTAAATGTTGGGAGGGGTTCGGAGACCCAGTACTTC	CASSLNVGRGSETQYF
TRBD1	TRBV5-1	TRBJ1-6	-	19	TGCGCCAGCAGCTATGCCATCTTCTCAGGACAGGGTGATAATTCACCCCTCCACTTT	CASSYAIFSGQGDNSPLHF
-	TRBV18	TRBJ2-3	-	16	TGTGCCAGCTCTCTAACCTTGGAGCCGAGCACAGATACGCAGTATTTT	CASSLTLEPSTDTQYF
-	TRBV7-2	TRBJ2-7	-	12	TGTGCCAGCAGCTTAGTCGGTTACGAGCAGTACTTC	CASSLVGYEQYF
TRBD1	TRBV5-1	TRBJ2-2	once	16	TGCGCCAGCAGCAGGGGGCAGGGAACGAACACCGGGGAGCTGTTTTTT	CASSRGQGTNTGELFF
-	TRBV2	TRBJ2-1	-	12	TGTGCCGTGGAGGCCCGTATCCATGAGCAGTTCTTC	CAVEARIHEQFF
-	TRBV28	TRBJ2-1	-	14	TGTGCCAGCAGGGGTCCAGTGGGGGCCAATGAGCAGTTCTTC	CASRGPVGANEQFF
-	TRBV9	TRBJ2-2	-	16	TGTGCCAGCAGCGTAGGCCAGGCTTCGAACACCGGGGAGCTGTTTTTT	CASSVGQASNTGELFF
-	TRBV10-1	TRBJ1-6	-	17	TGCGCCAGCAGTGACTGGGCCCTACCCACCTATAATTCACCCCTCCACTTT	CASSDWALPTYNSPLHF
-	TRBV30	TRBJ1-1	-	17	TGTGCCTGGAGTTCTCACCCCCAAGGGGGGGTCGGGACTGAAGCTTTCTTT	CAWSSHPQGGVGTEAFF
-	TRBV20-1	TRBJ2-3	-	11	TGCAGTGCCGAGGAGCGGGATACGCAGTATTTT	CSAEERDTQYF
TRBD1	TRBV9	TRBJ1-2	once	15	TGTGCCAGCAGCGCTGCAGGGGGACTTGTTCATGGCTACACCTTC	CASSAAGGLVHGYTF
-	TRBV23-1	TRBJ1-4	-	16	TGCGCCAGCAGTCAATTTAGAACAGGGTTGGGTGAAAAACTGTTTTTT	CASSQFRTGLGEKLFF
-	TRBV18	TRBJ1-2	-	13	TGTGCCAGCTCACCAGGGGACACGGTTGGCTACACCTTC	CASSPGDTVGYTF
TRBD2	TRBV19	TRBJ2-1	-	17	TGTGCCAGTACTCGGACTAGCGGGAGCGTTCCGCCCAATGAGCAGTTCTTC	CASTRTSGSVPPNEQFF
TRBD1	TRBV27	TRBJ2-1	-	16	TGTGCCAGCAGTTTATCGGGACAGGGGGGATACAATGAGCAGTTCTTC	CASSLSGQGGYNEQFF
TRBD2	TRBV6-5	TRBJ2-5	-	13	TGTGCCAGCGGAGTAGCGGGCCAAGAGACCCAGTACTTC	CASGVAGQETQYF
-	TRBV7-7	TRBJ2-5	-	16	TGTGCTAGCAGCGAAAAAACAGGGACTAATTCAGAGACCCAGTACTTC	CASSEKTGTNSETQYF
TRBD1	TRBV19	TRBJ1-4	-	14	TGTGCCAGTAGGTGGACAGGAGCAAATGAAAAACTGTTTTTT	CASRWTGANEKLFF
-	TRBV11-2	TRBJ2-3	-	16	TGTGCCAGCACCCCTCGATGGGCGGGGAGCACAGATACGCAGTATTTT	CASTPRWAGSTDTQYF
-	TRBV4-2	TRBJ2-1	-	18	TGTGCCAGCAGCCCAGTAGCGGAGCCTCCCCAATCCTACAATGAGCAGTTCTTC	CASSPVAEPPQSYNEQFF
TRBD1	TRBV27	TRBJ1-4	-	15	TGTGCCAGCAGAAGTACCGGGACAGGGACTGAAAAACTGTTTTTT	CASRSTGTGTEKLFF
-	TRBV21-1	TRBJ2-7	-	14	TGTGCCAGGAGCGCAAACATCAGGGTCTACGAGCAGTACTTC	CARSANIRVYEQYF
TRBD2	TRBV27	TRBJ2-2	-	17	TGTGCCAGCAGCAACCGGGCTAGCGGGAGAGTGGGCGGGGAGCTGTTTTTT	CASSNRASGRVGGELFF
TRBD2	TRBV7-2	TRBJ2-3	-	16	TGTGCCAGCAGCTTATCCCATGGCGGGAGGGGGGATACGCAGTATTTT	CASSLSHGGRGDTQYF
TRBD1	TRBV6-5	TRBJ2-7	-	15	TGTGCCAGCAAAAAGGCGGTACAGGGGTTCTACGAGCAGTACTTC	CASKKAVQGFYEQYF
TRBD1	TRBV6-6	TRBJ1-1	-	14	TGTGCCACCCACCTAAAGGGGGCGAACACTGAAGCTTTCTTT	CATHLKGANTEAFF
-	TRBV24-1	TRBJ2-3	-	11	TGTGCCACCAGTGCGGCAGATACGCAGTATTTT	CATSAADTQYF
-	TRBV6-7	TRBJ2-1	-	16	TGTGCCCAGCACTCGCGGGAAGGATACTCCTACAATGAGCAGTTCTTC	CAQHSREGYSYNEQFF
-	TRBV10-1	TRBJ2-1	-	14	TGCGCCAGCCCGTGGGCACCTTCCTACAATGAGCAGTTCTTC	CASPWAPSYNEQFF
-	TRBV11-2	TRBJ1-1	-	13	TGTGCCAGCAGCTTAAGGGGAGGGACTGAAGCTTTCTTT	CASSLRGGTEAFF
TRBD1	TRBV28	TRBJ1-2	-	14	TGTGCCAGCATCGAGACAGGGGGCGTCCATGGCTACACCTTC	CASIETGGVHGYTF
-	TRBV6-6	TRBJ1-2	-	13	TGTGCCGGGACTCAGGGAGCTAACTATGGCTACACCTTC	CAGTQGANYGYTF
-	TRBV5-1	TRBJ1-2	once	13	TGCGCCAGCAGCTTGGGGCCAGACTATGGCTACACCTTC	CASSLGPDYGYTF
-	TRBV27	TRBJ2-4	-	13	TGTGCCAGCAGTTTCAAGAGGGTGGGCATTCAGTACTTC	CASSFKRVGIQYF
-	TRBV7-6	TRBJ1-2	-	19	TGTGCCAGCATTTCCACCCATGAAGGGGTTCTTGTGGGAAACTATGGCTACACCTTC	CASISTHEGVLVGNYGYTF
-	TRBV7-8	TRBJ1-6	few	15	TGTGCCAGCAGCTTAGCACCCAGAGGAAATTCACCCCTCCACTTT	CASSLAPRGNSPLHF
TRBD1	TRBV18	TRBJ1-2	-	14	TGTGCCAGCTCACCTCGGACAGGGTCGGATGGCTACACCTTC	CASSPRTGSDGYTF
TRBD1	TRBV7-8	TRBJ2-2	-	19	TGTGCCAGCAGCCCAACAGTGGGGGAACAGGGGTCAATCACCGGGGAGCTGTTTTTT	CASSPTVGEQGSITGELFF
-	TRBV18	TRBJ2-1	-	16	TGTGCCAGCTCACCTGTCTCCTTATCGAGTAACAATGAGCAGTTCTTC	CASSPVSLSSNNEQFF
TRBD1	TRBV19	TRBJ2-7	-	16	TGTGCCAGTAGTCCAATTAACAGGGGCGAGGTCTACGAGCAGTACTTC	CASSPINRGEVYEQYF
-	TRBV19	TRBJ1-6	-	15	TGTGCCAGTAGTAAGACCAGGACAGACAATTCACCCCTCCACTTT	CASSKTRTDNSPLHF
TRBD1	TRBV5-1	TRBJ1-1	-	15	TGCGCCAGCAGCTTGGGAGGGACAGTGAACACTGAAGCTTTCTTT	CASSLGGTVNTEAFF
TRBD1	TRBV6-5	TRBJ2-2	-	14	TGTGCCAGCAGTAAAATACAGGGGTCCGGGGAGCTGTTTTTT	CASSKIQGSGELFF
-	TRBV6-5	TRBJ1-4	once	15	TGTGCCAGCAGTTACGGGGGGGGCCTTAATGAAAAACTGTTTTTT	CASSYGGGLNEKLFF
-	TRBV7-2	TRBJ2-1	-	16	TGTGCCAGCAGCTTAGCGCTTGACATCAAATACAATGAGCAGTTCTTC	CASSLALDIKYNEQFF